A selection of T cell receptor beta chains follows, all from one sample in a study of cytomegalovirus exposure and HLA in healthy donors. Assay used: immunoSEQ multiplex PCR; TCRdb lists only in-frame clones, some missing. Of about 120,000 clones listed, roughly 15% were seen once; the top ten hold roughly 3%. The specimen sequenced was PBMCs. The receptors derive from a female donor in good health and CMV-seropositive. Both conserved end residues are part of each CDR3. A D gene is named only where the DNA matches it firmly. Rows may omit the clone size; those that give it use once, few, many or a size class.

D	length	V	J	size	CDR3	DNA
NA	17	TRBV30	TRBJ2-6	few	CAWSVRLVSSGANVLTF	TGTGCCTGGAGTGTTCGGTTAGTGTCCTCTGGGGCCAACGTCCTGACTTTC
TRBD1	15	TRBV7-2	TRBJ2-7	few	CASSQWGTVSYEQYF	TGTGCCAGCAGCCAGTGGGGGACAGTTTCTTACGAGCAGTACTTC
NA	16	TRBV4-1	TRBJ1-1	few	CASSQVNLVSITEAFF	TGCGCCAGCAGCCAGGTTAACTTAGTGTCCATCACTGAAGCTTTCTTT
NA	12	TRBV6-1	TRBJ1-5	few	CASSERGFPQHF	TGTGCCAGCAGTGAACGCGGATTTCCCCAGCATTTT
TRBD1	14	TRBV9	TRBJ1-1	few	CASSSRDRNTEAFF	TGTGCCAGCAGCAGCCGGGACAGGAACACTGAAGCTTTCTTT
NA	16	TRBV6-5	TRBJ2-5	few	CASSYFLTSLLETQYF	TGTGCCAGCAGCTACTTCTTGACTAGTCTCCTAGAGACCCAGTACTTC
NA	15	TRBV18	TRBJ1-6	NA	CASSPEQGSDSPLHF	TGTGCCAGCTCACCAGAACAGGGTAGTGATTCACCCCTCCACTTT
TRBD1	14	TRBV7-2	TRBJ2-7	few	CASRRDRGSYEQYF	TGTGCCAGCAGGCGGGACAGGGGCAGCTACGAGCAGTACTTC
NA	15	TRBV29-1	TRBJ1-1	few	CSVDTAGKVDTEAFF	TGCAGCGTTGACACGGCAGGGAAGGTAGACACTGAAGCTTTCTTT
TRBD1	18	TRBV19	TRBJ2-5	NA	CASSTTPRTGGYQETQYF	TGTGCCAGTAGTACGACTCCCCGGACAGGGGGGTACCAAGAGACCCAGTACTTC
NA	12	TRBV29-1	TRBJ2-1	NA	CSVGQVYNEQFF	TGCAGCGTTGGGCAGGTCTACAATGAGCAGTTCTTC
TRBD1	15	TRBV6-5	TRBJ1-2	few	CASSTPTGSSYGYTF	TGTGCCAGCAGTACCCCGACAGGGTCAAGCTATGGCTACACCTTC
NA	17	TRBV6-1	TRBJ1-5	NA	CASSEAKSHYSNQPQHF	TGTGCCAGCAGTGAAGCGAAATCGCACTATAGCAATCAGCCCCAGCATTTT
TRBD1	15	TRBV5-4	TRBJ2-7	NA	CASSLPGQGYYEQYF	TGTGCCAGCAGCTTACCGGGACAGGGGTACTACGAGCAGTACTTC
TRBD1	15	TRBV7-8	TRBJ1-5	NA	CASSLERGPSQPQHF	TGTGCCAGCAGCTTAGAGAGGGGGCCCAGTCAGCCCCAGCATTTT
TRBD1	15	TRBV7-9	TRBJ2-5	NA	CASSAGTGDQETQYF	TGTGCCAGCAGCGCCGGGACAGGGGACCAAGAGACCCAGTACTTC
TRBD2	15	TRBV7-2	TRBJ2-7	NA	CASKPQSGGAYEQYF	TGTGCCAGCAAACCTCAAAGCGGGGGTGCTTACGAGCAGTACTTC
NA	13	TRBV6-5	TRBJ2-4	few	CATFGGLKNIQYF	TGTGCCACCTTCGGGGGGCTGAAAAACATTCAGTACTTC
TRBD1	14	TRBV28	TRBJ2-5	NA	CASSLDRARRAQYF	TGTGCCAGCAGTTTAGACAGGGCCCGAAGGGCCCAGTACTTC
TRBD2	12	TRBV6-6	TRBJ2-7	NA	CASSYLAGEQYF	TGTGCCAGCAGTTACCTAGCGGGGGAGCAGTACTTC
NA	17	TRBV28	TRBJ2-5	few	CASSLSAIAGLQETQYF	TGTGCCAGCAGTTTATCGGCGATAGCAGGACTACAAGAGACCCAGTACTTC
TRBD2	17	TRBV27	TRBJ2-1	NA	CASSLSPGTSHFNEQFF	TGTGCCAGCAGTTTATCGCCAGGGACTAGCCATTTCAATGAGCAGTTCTTC
NA	15	TRBV30	TRBJ1-6	few	CAGGGRALDNSPLHF	TGTGCCGGGGGCGGTCGCGCCCTCGATAATTCACCCCTCCACTTT
TRBD1	17	TRBV19	TRBJ1-5	few	CASSPRDRAYSNQPQHF	TGTGCCAGTAGTCCCCGGGACAGAGCCTATAGCAATCAGCCCCAGCATTTT
TRBD1	16	TRBV5-1	TRBJ2-7	few	CASSVGAGTGGVEQYF	TGCGCCAGCAGCGTTGGGGCCGGGACAGGGGGAGTTGAGCAGTACTTC
NA	14	TRBV28	TRBJ1-5	few	CASSLLISNQPQHF	TGTGCCAGCAGTCTCCTAATTAGCAATCAGCCCCAGCATTTT
NA	15	TRBV4-3	TRBJ2-7	NA	CASSQERTVAYEQYF	TGCGCCAGCAGCCAAGAGCGGACAGTGGCCTACGAGCAGTACTTC
TRBD2	15	TRBV29-1	TRBJ2-1	NA	CSVVFGTSGYNEQFF	TGCAGCGTTGTTTTCGGGACTAGCGGATACAATGAGCAGTTCTTC
TRBD2	15	TRBV27	TRBJ2-5	few	CASQSGGAGQETQYF	TGTGCCAGCCAAAGCGGGGGGGCGGGCCAAGAGACCCAGTACTTC
NA	15	TRBV6-5	TRBJ1-1	NA	CASSYSRGGRTEAFF	TGTGCCAGCAGTTACTCGAGGGGGGGTAGGACTGAAGCTTTCTTT
NA	13	TRBV11-2	TRBJ1-1	NA	CASSLDQGREAFF	TGTGCCAGCAGCTTAGATCAGGGCAGGGAAGCTTTCTTT
NA	16	TRBV10-2	TRBJ1-5	NA	CASSPSGGRRNQPQHF	TGCGCCAGCAGTCCTTCAGGTGGGAGGCGCAATCAGCCCCAGCATTTT
NA	15	TRBV6-1	TRBJ1-1	NA	CASRKPWSMNTEAFF	TGTGCCAGCAGGAAGCCATGGTCCATGAACACTGAAGCTTTCTTT
NA	13	TRBV10-3	TRBJ1-1	NA	CAVSGETNTEAFF	TGTGCCGTCTCGGGGGAGACGAACACTGAAGCTTTCTTT
NA	16	TRBV5-4	TRBJ2-6	NA	CASRPGAPRGANVLTF	TGTGCCAGCAGACCGGGAGCCCCTCGGGGGGCCAACGTCCTGACTTTC
TRBD1	15	TRBV27	TRBJ1-5	NA	CASSSTGVRDQPQHF	TGTGCCAGCAGTTCAACAGGGGTTCGGGATCAGCCCCAGCATTTT
NA	12	TRBV9	TRBJ2-7	few	CASSAQGNEQYF	TGTGCCAGCAGCGCGCAGGGAAACGAGCAGTACTTC
NA	16	TRBV6-5	TRBJ2-6	few	CASSYSANSGANVLTF	TGTGCCAGCAGTTACTCGGCAAACTCTGGGGCCAACGTCCTGACTTTC
TRBD2	15	TRBV10-3	TRBJ2-3	once	CAISTTSKSTDTQYF	TGTGCCATCAGCACGACTAGCAAAAGCACAGATACGCAGTATTTT
NA	13	TRBV18	TRBJ2-5	few	CASSGGVGETQYF	TGTGCCAGCTCAGGCGGGGTAGGCGAGACCCAGTACTTC
TRBD1	16	TRBV15	TRBJ2-7	NA	CATSTRDREASYEQYF	TGTGCCACCAGCACTCGGGACAGGGAGGCCTCCTACGAGCAGTACTTC
TRBD1	13	TRBV7-9	TRBJ2-7	few	CASRFSGGDEQYF	TGTGCCAGCAGATTTTCAGGGGGTGACGAGCAGTACTTC
NA	17	TRBV12-1	TRBJ2-3	few	CASSFDPAGPSTDTQYF	TGTGCCAGCAGCTTTGACCCGGCGGGACCTAGCACAGATACGCAGTATTTT
TRBD1	14	TRBV2	TRBJ1-2	few	CASSGQGEGYGYTF	TGTGCCAGCAGTGGACAGGGAGAAGGCTATGGCTACACCTTC
TRBD1	15	TRBV6-5	TRBJ2-7	NA	CASSILGTGSYEQYF	TGTGCCAGCAGTATCCTTGGGACAGGTTCCTACGAGCAGTACTTC
NA	11	TRBV29-1	TRBJ2-5	NA	CSHTIQETQYF	TGCAGCCATACAATTCAAGAGACCCAGTACTTC
NA	16	TRBV11-2	TRBJ2-5	NA	CASSLEWAGSEETQYF	TGTGCCAGCAGCTTAGAATGGGCAGGGTCCGAAGAGACCCAGTACTTC
NA	20	TRBV12-5	TRBJ1-5	few	CASGLLRPNQGLVISGPQHF	TGTGCTAGTGGTTTGTTACGTCCGAACCAGGGGTTGGTAATCAGTGGGCCCCAGCATTTT
NA	15	TRBV6-5	TRBJ1-1	few	CASSYNGRVPTEAFF	TGTGCCAGCAGTTATAACGGCAGGGTCCCCACTGAAGCTTTCTTT
TRBD2	16	TRBV4-2	TRBJ2-1	NA	CASSQIAGMDYNEQFF	TGTGCCAGCAGCCAAATAGCGGGAATGGATTACAATGAGCAGTTCTTC
NA	15	TRBV19	TRBJ1-1	few	CASSMEYSLNTEAFF	TGTGCCAGTAGTATGGAATACAGCTTGAACACTGAAGCTTTCTTT